The sample holds a few counts of the clone carrying this T cell receptor beta chain. Its antigen is unknown. With a duration under 2 months, the hyperthyroidism was newly diagnosed in patients aged 18 to 65. The data originate from a study of T cells in Graves' hyperthyroidism and ophthalmopathy. General observations from the study: Separation of ophthalmopathy from stable hyperthyroidism was achieved by a 13 V-J model. Before onset, ophthalmopathy was predicted by the model a median around 6 months earlier.

The CDR3 regions of TCR beta were amplified from RNA transcripts. The HTBI set primed first-round TCR CDR3 RT-PCR. TCRdb re-analysed the multiplex PCR reads in MiXCR, keeping a single row per CDR3 protein. The repertoire consists of almost 600,000 distinct CDR3 sequences, with around 42% occurring once and the leading ten covering approximately 7.5%. The V gene's germline CDR1 is WSHSY and CDR2 SAAADI. The CDR3 is 15 residues long. This chain links TRBV10-2 with TRBJ2-7; 11 nucleotides agree with TRBD2. The tail of the sequence fits TRBJ2-1 better, so the J call may be wrong. The clonotype was recovered from a woman between 18 and 29 years old with Graves' hyperthyroidism. The material sequenced was peripheral blood or thyroid tissue (not recorded which). The DNA for the CDR3 is TGCGCCAGCAATCCCCTAGCGGGAGGTAACAATGAGCAGTTCTTC. Its protein is CASNPLAGGNNEQFF.